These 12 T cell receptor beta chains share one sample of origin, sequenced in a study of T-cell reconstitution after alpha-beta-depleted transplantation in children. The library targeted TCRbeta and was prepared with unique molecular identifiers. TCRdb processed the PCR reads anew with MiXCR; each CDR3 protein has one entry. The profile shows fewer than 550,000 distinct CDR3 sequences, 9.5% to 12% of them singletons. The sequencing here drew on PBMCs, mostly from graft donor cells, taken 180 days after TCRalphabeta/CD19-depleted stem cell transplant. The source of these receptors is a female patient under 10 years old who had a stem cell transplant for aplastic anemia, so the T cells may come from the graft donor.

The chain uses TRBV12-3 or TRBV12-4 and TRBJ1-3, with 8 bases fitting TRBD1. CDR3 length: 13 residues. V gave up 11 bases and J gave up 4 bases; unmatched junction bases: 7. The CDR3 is CAHRGAGGNTIYF. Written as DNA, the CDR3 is TGTGCCCACAGGGGGGCCGGGGGAAACACCATATATTTT.

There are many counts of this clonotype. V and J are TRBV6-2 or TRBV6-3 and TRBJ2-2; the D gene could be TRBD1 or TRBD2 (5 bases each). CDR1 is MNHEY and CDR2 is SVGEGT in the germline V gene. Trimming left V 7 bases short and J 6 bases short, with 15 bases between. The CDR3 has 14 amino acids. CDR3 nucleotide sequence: TGTGCCAGCACGGGGCCTCCCCTTGCCGGGGAGCTGTTTTTT. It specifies CASTGPPLAGELFF.

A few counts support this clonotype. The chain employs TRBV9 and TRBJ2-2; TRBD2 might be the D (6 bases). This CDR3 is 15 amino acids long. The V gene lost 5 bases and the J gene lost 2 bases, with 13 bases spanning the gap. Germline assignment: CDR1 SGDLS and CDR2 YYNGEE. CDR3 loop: CASREGSGNTGELFF. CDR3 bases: TGTGCCAGCAGGGAGGGTAGCGGCAACACCGGGGAGCTGTTTTTT.

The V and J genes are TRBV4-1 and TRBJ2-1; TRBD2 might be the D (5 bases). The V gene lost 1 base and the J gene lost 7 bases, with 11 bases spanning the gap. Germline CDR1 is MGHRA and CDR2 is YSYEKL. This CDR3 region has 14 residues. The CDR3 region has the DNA TGCGCCAGCAGCCAAGGTAGAAGGGAGAATGAGCAGTTCTTC. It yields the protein CASSQGRRENEQFF.

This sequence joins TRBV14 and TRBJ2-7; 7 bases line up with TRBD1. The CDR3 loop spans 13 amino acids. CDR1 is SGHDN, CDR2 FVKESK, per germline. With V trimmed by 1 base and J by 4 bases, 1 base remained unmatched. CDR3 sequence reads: CASSQGTGYEQYF. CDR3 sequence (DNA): TGTGCCAGCAGCCAAGGGACAGGATACGAGCAGTACTTC.

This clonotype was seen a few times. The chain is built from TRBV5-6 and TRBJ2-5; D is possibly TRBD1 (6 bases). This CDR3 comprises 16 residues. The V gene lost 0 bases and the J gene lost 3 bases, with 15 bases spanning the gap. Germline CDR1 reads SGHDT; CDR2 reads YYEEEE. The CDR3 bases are TGTGCCAGCAGCTTGGCCGAGGGCAGGGGTGAAGAGACCCAGTACTTC. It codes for CASSLAEGRGEETQYF.

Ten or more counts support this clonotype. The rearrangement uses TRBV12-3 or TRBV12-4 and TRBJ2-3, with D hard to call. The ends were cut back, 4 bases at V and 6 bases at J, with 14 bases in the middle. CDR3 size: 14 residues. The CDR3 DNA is TGTGCCAGCAGTTCCCCGGGTTTGGTGGATACGCAGTATTTT. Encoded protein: CASSSPGLVDTQYF.

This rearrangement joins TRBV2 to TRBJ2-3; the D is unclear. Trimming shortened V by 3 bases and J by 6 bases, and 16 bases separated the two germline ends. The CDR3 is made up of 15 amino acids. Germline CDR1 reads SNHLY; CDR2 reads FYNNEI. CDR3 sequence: CASSDWARPADTQYF. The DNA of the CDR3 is TGTGCCAGCAGTGATTGGGCTAGACCGGCCGATACGCAGTATTTT.

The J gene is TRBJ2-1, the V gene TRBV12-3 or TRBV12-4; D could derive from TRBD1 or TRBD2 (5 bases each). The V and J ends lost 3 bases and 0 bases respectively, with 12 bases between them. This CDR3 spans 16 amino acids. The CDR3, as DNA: TGTGCCAGCAGTTTTTTACCGGGGACCTCCTACAATGAGCAGTTCTTC. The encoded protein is CASSFLPGTSYNEQFF.

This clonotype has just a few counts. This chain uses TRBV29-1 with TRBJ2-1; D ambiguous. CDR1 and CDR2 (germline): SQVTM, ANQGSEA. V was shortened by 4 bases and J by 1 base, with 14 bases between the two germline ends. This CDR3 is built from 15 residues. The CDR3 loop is CSVVLVGRSYNEQFF. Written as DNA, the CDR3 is TGCAGCGTTGTCCTCGTCGGTCGATCCTACAATGAGCAGTTCTTC.

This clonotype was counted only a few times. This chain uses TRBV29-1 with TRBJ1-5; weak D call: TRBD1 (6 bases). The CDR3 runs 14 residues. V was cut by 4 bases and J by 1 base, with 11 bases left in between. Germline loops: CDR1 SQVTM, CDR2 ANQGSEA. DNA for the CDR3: TGCAGCGTTGCCGGGACAAACAGCAATCAGCCCCAGCATTTT. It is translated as CSVAGTNSNQPQHF.

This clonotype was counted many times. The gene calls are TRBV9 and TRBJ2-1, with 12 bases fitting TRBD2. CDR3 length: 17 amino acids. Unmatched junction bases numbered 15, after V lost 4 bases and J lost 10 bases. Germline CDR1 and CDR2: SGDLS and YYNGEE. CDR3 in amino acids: CASSLQAFRLAGVEQFF. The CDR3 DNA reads TGTGCCAGCAGCCTCCAGGCCTTTAGACTAGCGGGAGTAGAGCAGTTCTTC.